Below, one T cell receptor beta chain is given with its context. No antigen is known for it. Profiling relied on immunoSEQ multiplex PCR, and the TCRdb table lists in-frame clones only, not all of them. In the table there are about 1.5 million clones, 96% of which are singletons. The CDR3 covers 18 residues. Germline loops: CDR1 SGHNT, CDR2 YENEEA. The junction had 14 bases not matched to a gene; V was cut back by 1 base and J by 2 bases. The record originates from a study of shared clonotypes between healthy human individuals. Study-wide results and caveats: Clonotype sharing among donors likely depends on sequencing depth. Generation probabilities of non-shared clonotypes were lower (relative to those shared by all four donors).

The sequence was collected from a man in his thirties or forties in good health. The chain uses TRBV11-3 and TRBJ2-7, with TRBD2 matching 7 bases. Sequencing was performed on naive CD4+ T cells sorted from blood. Subset indicated: CD45RA+ positively selected. This chain's CDR3 is CASSLGASMGGSPYEQYF. The CDR3 region has the DNA TGTGCCAGCAGCTTAGGAGCCTCGATGGGCGGGAGCCCCTACGAGCAGTACTTC.